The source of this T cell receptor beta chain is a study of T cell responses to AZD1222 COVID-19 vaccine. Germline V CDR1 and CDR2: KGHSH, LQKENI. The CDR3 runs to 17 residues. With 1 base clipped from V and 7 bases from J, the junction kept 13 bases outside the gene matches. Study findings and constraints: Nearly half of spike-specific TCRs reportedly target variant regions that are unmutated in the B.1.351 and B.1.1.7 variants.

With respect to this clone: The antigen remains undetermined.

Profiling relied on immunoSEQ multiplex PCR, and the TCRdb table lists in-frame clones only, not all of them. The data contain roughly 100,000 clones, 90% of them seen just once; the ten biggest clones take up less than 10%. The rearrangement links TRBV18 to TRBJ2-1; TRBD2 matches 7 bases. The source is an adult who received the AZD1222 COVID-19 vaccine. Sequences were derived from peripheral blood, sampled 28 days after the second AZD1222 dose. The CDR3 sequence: CASSPLPPQRGRNEQFF. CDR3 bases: TGTGCCAGCTCACCACTGCCCCCCCAGCGGGGAAGGAATGAGCAGTTCTTC.